One sample yielded the 25 T cell receptor beta chains listed below, sequenced in a study of blood T cell repertoires in COVID-19. Clones were sequenced by immunoSEQ multiplex PCR, and TCRdb holds only the in-frame ones, with some missing. Of 150,000 to 200,000 clones in the sample, more than 75% are singletons; the top ten hold 2.5% to 4%. The sequenced sample consisted of peripheral blood. The receptors were sampled from a man in his 70s with acute or convalescent COVID-19.

This clone was picked up a small number of times. The chain employs TRBV9 and TRBJ2-3, with 9 bases matching TRBD2. The length of the CDR3 is 15 residues. J lost 2 bases, V lost 5 bases, and 6 bases had no gene match. The germline CDR1 and CDR2 sequences are SGDLS and YYNGEE. The CDR3 sequence: CASSSGGQFTDTQYF. The CDR3 coding sequence is TGTGCCAGCAGTAGCGGGGGACAGTTCACAGATACGCAGTATTTT.

Here the CDR3 DNA reads TGTGCCACTCAAGGCGGGTACTCTGGAAACACCATATATTTT. Amino acid sequence: CATQGGYSGNTIYF. V usage is TRBV19 and J usage is TRBJ1-3, with D uncertain. The CDR3 totals 14 residues. Trimming left V 10 bases short and J 0 bases short, with 13 bases between. Germline CDR1 is LNHDA and CDR2 is SQIVND (reference sequence).

This clone was seen only once. V gene TRBV10-3 combines with J gene TRBJ1-5, with TRBD1 identical over 7 bases. This CDR3 region has 15 residues. Germline V gene data show CDR1 as ENHRY and CDR2 as SYGVKD. V gave up 4 bases and J gave up 4 bases; unmatched junction bases: 7. The CDR3 DNA is TGTGCCATCAGTGGGAGACAGGGCGCTAATCAGCCCCAGCATTTT. Its protein is CAISGRQGANQPQHF.

The chain uses TRBV20-1 and TRBJ1-5; D gene uncertain. Germline V gene data show CDR1 as DFQATT and CDR2 as SNEGSKA (reference sequence). The germline V and J ends were trimmed by 7 bases and 0 bases, with 19 bases remaining between them. The CDR3 has 16 amino acids. The CDR3 coding sequence is TGCAGTGTTAGTAGGTCCAGGTCATATAGCAATCAGCCCCAGCATTTT. This encodes CSVSRSRSYSNQPQHF.

The V gene is TRBV5-1, the J gene TRBJ2-7, with 12 bases matching TRBD1. CDR1 is SGHRS, CDR2 YFSETQ, per germline. The trim removed 5 bases at V and 2 bases at J, leaving 5 bases unmatched. The CDR3 covers 15 residues. CDR3 DNA: TGCGCCAGCAGTTCCGGGACAGGGGGCCCCTACGAGCAGTACTTC. Translating gives CASSSGTGGPYEQYF.

The chain carries TRBV5-1 and TRBJ1-1, with a tentative D call TRBD1 (5 bases). V was clipped by 3 bases and J by 2 bases, with 8 bases between them. The germline V gene encodes CDR1 SGHRS and CDR2 YFSETQ. The CDR3 length is 13 residues. The CDR3 nucleotides are TGCGCCAGCAGCTGGGACTCAAACACTGAAGCTTTCTTT. It yields the protein CASSWDSNTEAFF.

The V gene is TRBV28, the J gene TRBJ2-1; D is unclear. Trimming removed 3 bases from V and 2 bases from J, with 8 bases in between. The CDR3 length is 14 residues. Germline values: CDR1 MDHEN, CDR2 SYDVKM. The CDR3 DNA reads TGTGCCAGCAGTTTGGTCAGTCCCTACAATGAGCAGTTCTTC. Translating gives CASSLVSPYNEQFF.

This clone was picked up a small number of times. This rearrangement joins TRBV27 to TRBJ1-1, with 9 bases aligning to TRBD1. CDR1 MNHEY and CDR2 SMNVEV come from the germline V gene (reference sequence). V shed 5 bases and J 5 bases; nucleotides not matched to a gene: 9. The CDR3 has 15 amino acids. The CDR3 DNA is TGTGCCAGCAGTCGAATGAGACAGGGGGGGACTGAAGCTTTCTTT. Residues: CASSRMRQGGTEAFF.

The J gene is TRBJ2-7, the V gene TRBV2, with a possible D match to TRBD2 (5 bases). Trimming took off 8 bases at V and 0 bases at J, with 11 bases between the two ends. Germline V gene lookup returns CDR1 SNHLY and CDR2 FYNNEI. The CDR3 has 13 residues. CDR3 nucleotide sequence: TGTGCCAGCCTAGCTCCGAGCTCCTACGAGCAGTACTTC. It encodes CASLAPSSYEQYF.

This clone appeared a single time. The J gene is TRBJ2-3, the V gene TRBV11-2; unclear D gene. This CDR3 region has 14 residues. Trimming left V 5 bases short and J 3 bases short, with 12 bases between. The germline V gene encodes CDR1 SGHAT and CDR2 FQNNGV. DNA of the CDR3: TGTGCCAGCAGCCCCTTGACTCAAACAGATACGCAGTATTTT. Its protein is CASSPLTQTDTQYF. Filled out from reference TRBV11-2 and TRBJ2-3, the complete variable domain reads EAGVAQSPRYKIIEKRQSVAFWCNPISGHATLYWYQQILGQGPKLLIQFQNNGVVDDSQLPKDRFSAERLKGVDSTLKIQPAKLEDSAVYLCASSPLTQTDTQYFGPGTRLTVL.

The rearrangement joins TRBV2 to TRBJ2-1, with 11 bases lining up with TRBD2. CDR3 size: 13 residues. J gave up 12 bases and V 6 bases, and 7 bases lay outside the gene matches. Germline V lookup: CDR1 SNHLY, CDR2 FYNNEI. The CDR3 protein is CASSLGTSGLQFF. DNA of the CDR3: TGTGCCAGCAGCTTAGGGACTAGCGGACTGCAGTTCTTC.

This clone was counted once. The chain couples TRBV5-1 to TRBJ2-5; D is perhaps TRBD2 (6 bases). This CDR3 is built from 13 residues. The germline CDR1 and CDR2 sequences are SGHRS and YFSETQ. V lost 4 bases, J lost 9 bases, and 16 bases lay in between. CDR3 DNA sequence: TGCGCCAGCAGCAGGGAGGCGGCTGAGGCCCAGTACTTC. This sequence encodes CASSREAAEAQYF.

This clone was recorded once. V usage is TRBV7-6 and J usage is TRBJ1-4; no clear D. The CDR3 has 14 amino acids. Trimming stripped 2 bases from V and 1 base from J, with 5 bases between. Germline assignment: CDR1 SGHVS and CDR2 FNYEAQ. The CDR3 region has the DNA TGTGCCAGCAGCTTAACTGGAACTAATGAAAAACTGTTTTTT. Translating gives CASSLTGTNEKLFF.

The genes are TRBV3-1 (or the pseudogene TRBV3-2) and TRBJ1-5; D possibly corresponds to TRBD1 (5 bases). V dropped 5 bases and J dropped 4 bases, with 15 bases sitting between them. This CDR3 region has 15 residues. Germline V lookup: CDR1 LGHDT, CDR2 YNNKEL (reference sequence). CDR3 residues: CASSSRGGVNQPQHF. The CDR3 DNA follows: TGTGCCAGCAGCTCCCGGGGAGGGGTAAATCAGCCCCAGCATTTT.

The chain's CDR3 is CASSLRGAAYQETQYF. The CDR3 DNA sequence: TGTGCCAGCAGTTTGCGGGGGGCCGCGTACCAAGAGACCCAGTACTTC. The V call is TRBV27, the J call TRBJ2-5; TRBD2 aligns across 8 bases. Germline V gene data show CDR1 as MNHEY and CDR2 as SMNVEV (reference sequence). The CDR3 extends over 16 amino acids. Trimming removed 3 bases from V and 0 bases from J; junction bases left unmatched: 6.

In this sample, this clone turned up once. V usage is TRBV27 and J usage is TRBJ1-1, with a weak D call TRBD1 (5 bases). V was cut by 3 bases and J by 3 bases, with 11 bases left in between. CDR1 and CDR2 (germline): MNHEY, SMNVEV (reference sequence). The CDR3 contains 14 residues. The CDR3 reads CASSLRRDYTEAFF. The CDR3 DNA reads TGTGCCAGCAGTTTGAGAAGGGACTACACTGAAGCTTTCTTT.

The chain is built from TRBV30 and TRBJ1-2; 7 bases line up with TRBD1. The CDR3 length is 14 residues. Germline trimming cut 2 bases from V and 7 bases from J; bases unmatched to any gene: 10. The V gene's germline CDR1 is GTSNPN and CDR2 SVGIG (reference sequence). CDR3 coding DNA: TGTGCCTGGAGTCTCAAGACAGGGACGGGTGGCTACACCTTC. It codes for CAWSLKTGTGGYTF.

With regard to this clone: The same CDR3 also results from other DNA sequences found in this sample. V is TRBV5-1 and J is TRBJ2-1; 12 nucleotides line up with TRBD2. The CDR3 is made up of 15 amino acids. From germline, CDR1 is SGHRS and CDR2 YFSETQ. V trimming: 0 bases; J trimming: 7 bases; junction bases outside the gene matches: 2. The CDR3 DNA reads TGCGCCAGCAGCTTGGGACTAGCGGGAGTGAATGAGCAGTTCTTC. Translating gives CASSLGLAGVNEQFF.

V gene TRBV11-2 combines with J gene TRBJ1-4, with 8 bases fitting TRBD1. The CDR3 has 13 residues. Germline-derived CDR1 and CDR2 are SGHAT and FQNNGV. Trimming cost V 0 bases and J 10 bases; bases outside gene matches: 1. CDR3: CASSLDGTGKLFF. The DNA of the CDR3 is TGTGCCAGCAGCTTAGATGGGACAGGAAAACTGTTTTTT. Full variable domain (remainder filled in from reference TRBV11-2 and TRBJ1-4): EAGVAQSPRYKIIEKRQSVAFWCNPISGHATLYWYQQILGQGPKLLIQFQNNGVVDDSQLPKDRFSAERLKGVDSTLKIQPAKLEDSAVYLCASSLDGTGKLFFGSGTQLSVL.

This clone was seen once. V and J are TRBV6-5 and TRBJ1-5; TRBD1 agrees at 10 bases. The CDR3 spans 13 residues. The ends lost 6 bases at V and 11 bases at J; junction bases unmatched: 7. The V gene's germline CDR1 is MNHEY and CDR2 SVGAGI. The CDR3 here is CASRGTGDSAQHF. Here the CDR3 DNA reads TGTGCCAGCAGAGGGACAGGGGATTCGGCCCAGCATTTT.

The chain is built from TRBV28 and TRBJ1-6; tentative D call: TRBD1 (6 bases). V gave up 5 bases and J gave up 4 bases, with 12 bases separating them. The length of the CDR3 is 15 residues. Germline V gives CDR1 MDHEN, CDR2 SYDVKM. CDR3 DNA: TGTGCCAGCAGTGCCCACAGGGAGTATAATTCACCCCTCCACTTT. Residues: CASSAHREYNSPLHF.

The rearrangement links TRBV4-1 to TRBJ2-1, with D possibly TRBD2 on 6 matching bases. Trimming shortened V by 1 base and J by 6 bases, and 22 bases separated the two germline ends. Germline V gene lookup returns CDR1 MGHRA and CDR2 YSYEKL. The CDR3 extends over 18 amino acids. As DNA, the CDR3 is TGCGCCAGCAGCCAAGGTTTACTAGCCCGCCTTTTAAGCAATGAGCAGTTCTTC. Residues: CASSQGLLARLLSNEQFF.

The chain carries TRBV28 and TRBJ2-5; D not certain. The V end was cut by 5 bases, the J end by 5 bases, with 18 bases between. Germline CDR1 reads MDHEN; CDR2 reads SYDVKM. This CDR3 region has 15 residues. This CDR3 reads CASSPPSGGWETQYF. CDR3 bases: TGTGCCAGCAGTCCCCCGTCGGGTGGGTGGGAGACCCAGTACTTC.

This chain joins TRBV14 and TRBJ2-7; a possible D gene is TRBD1 (6 bases). Per the germline V gene, CDR1 is SGHDN and CDR2 is FVKESK. The CDR3 contains 13 residues. Trimming left V 3 bases short and J 5 bases short, with 11 bases between. The CDR3 sequence is CASSQTQGNEQYF. CDR3 in DNA: TGTGCCAGCAGCCAGACTCAGGGGAACGAGCAGTACTTC.

The chain links TRBV9 to TRBJ2-7, with 7 bases that match TRBD2. CDR1 is SGDLS, CDR2 YYNGEE, per germline. V lost 0 bases to trimming and J lost 1 base; unmatched junction nucleotides: 7. CDR3 length: 16 amino acids. The CDR3 is CASSVGGSSGSYEQYF. As DNA, the CDR3 is TGTGCCAGCAGCGTAGGAGGGTCTAGCGGATCCTACGAGCAGTACTTC.